This is a list of T cell receptor beta chains from one sample in a study of T cell repertoires in cytomegalovirus infection. Their cognate antigens are unknown. TCRdb reanalysed the reads using MiXCR and keeps one entry per CDR3 protein. Here the sample spans roughly 920,000 distinct CDR3 sequences, 30% to 40% being singletons. Sequenced material: cultured CD8+ T cells from PBMCs, taken from culture after CMV antigen stimulation. These receptors were collected from a human donor in good health (CMV status not recorded). Some clones in this sample may be carry-over from other donors' samples. CDR3s include the opening cysteine and the closing phenylalanine or tryptophan. The D gene is left open where the match is weak. Where a row states a size, it is once, few, many or the class of an expanded clone; other rows omit it.

J gene: TRBJ2-2
clone size: -
V gene: TRBV12-3/TRBV12-4
D gene: -
CDR3 protein: CASSLDVRATGELFF
CDR3 DNA: TGTGCCAGCAGCTTAGATGTCAGGGCTACCGGGGAGCTGTTTTTT

J gene: TRBJ1-3
clone size: -
V gene: TRBV6-1
D gene: -
CDR3 protein: CASSIHRASGNTIYF
CDR3 DNA: TGTGCCAGCAGTATACACAGAGCCTCTGGAAACACCATATATTTT

J gene: TRBJ1-5
clone size: -
V gene: TRBV7-6
D gene: -
CDR3 protein: CASSLGGIYQPQHF
CDR3 DNA: TGTGCCAGCAGCTTAGGGGGAATCTATCAGCCCCAGCATTTT

J gene: TRBJ1-6
clone size: few
V gene: TRBV4-2
D gene: -
CDR3 protein: CASSQDLYLWGSPLHF
CDR3 DNA: TGTGCCAGCAGCCAAGATTTGTACCTGTGGGGTTCACCCCTCCACTTT

J gene: TRBJ2-3
clone size: -
V gene: TRBV2
D gene: -
CDR3 protein: CVSRTLAASTDTQYF
CDR3 DNA: TGTGTCAGCAGAACCTTAGCGGCTAGCACAGATACGCAGTATTTT

J gene: TRBJ2-2
clone size: many
V gene: TRBV12-3/TRBV12-4
D gene: TRBD2
CDR3 protein: CASSLAGGVNTGELFF
CDR3 DNA: TGTGCCAGCAGTTTAGCTGGGGGGGTGAACACCGGGGAGCTGTTTTTT

J gene: TRBJ2-5
clone size: -
V gene: TRBV27
D gene: -
CDR3 protein: CASSLKAGVLRETQYF
CDR3 DNA: TGTGCCAGCAGTCTTAAGGCAGGGGTACTCCGCGAGACCCAGTACTTC

J gene: TRBJ1-1
clone size: few
V gene: TRBV10-3
D gene: -
CDR3 protein: CAISAWQEHLNTEAFF
CDR3 DNA: TGTGCCATCAGTGCGTGGCAGGAGCACTTGAACACTGAAGCTTTCTTT

J gene: TRBJ2-7
clone size: once
V gene: TRBV5-5
D gene: TRBD1
CDR3 protein: CASSVRGSPYEQYF
CDR3 DNA: TGTGCCAGCAGCGTCAGGGGGTCTCCCTACGAGCAGTACTTC

J gene: TRBJ1-1
clone size: few
V gene: TRBV19
D gene: -
CDR3 protein: CASSIQNMNTEAFF
CDR3 DNA: TGTGCCAGTAGTATTCAGAACATGAACACTGAAGCTTTCTTT

J gene: TRBJ2-2
clone size: -
V gene: TRBV6-5
D gene: TRBD2
CDR3 protein: CASSYPASGGSNTGELFF
CDR3 DNA: TGTGCCAGCAGTTACCCCGCTAGCGGGGGATCTAACACCGGGGAGCTGTTTTTT

J gene: TRBJ1-1
clone size: -
V gene: TRBV5-4
D gene: -
CDR3 protein: CVSRNRVEAFF
CDR3 DNA: TGTGTCAGCAGAAACCGAGTGGAAGCTTTCTTT

J gene: TRBJ2-7
clone size: many
V gene: TRBV7-6
D gene: TRBD2
CDR3 protein: CASSHAGGSYEQYF
CDR3 DNA: TGTGCCAGCAGCCATGCCGGGGGGTCCTACGAGCAGTACTTC

J gene: TRBJ2-1
clone size: once
V gene: TRBV11-2
D gene: TRBD1
CDR3 protein: CTSSLDGGGQGLVFNEQFF
CDR3 DNA: TGTACCAGCAGCTTAGATGGAGGGGGACAGGGCCTAGTCTTCAATGAGCAGTTCTTC

J gene: TRBJ1-4
clone size: few
V gene: TRBV12-3/TRBV12-4
D gene: TRBD1
CDR3 protein: CASSARDRDDEKLFF
CDR3 DNA: TGTGCCAGCAGTGCTCGGGACAGGGACGATGAAAAACTGTTTTTT

J gene: TRBJ1-1
clone size: -
V gene: TRBV12-3/TRBV12-4
D gene: -
CDR3 protein: CASSFGSGWAEAFF
CDR3 DNA: TGTGCCAGCAGTTTTGGGTCAGGCTGGGCTGAAGCTTTCTTT

J gene: TRBJ2-7
clone size: -
V gene: TRBV11-2
D gene: TRBD1
CDR3 protein: CASSFRQGDEQYF
CDR3 DNA: TGTGCCAGCAGCTTTCGGCAGGGGGACGAGCAGTACTTC

J gene: TRBJ2-1
clone size: few
V gene: TRBV6-6
D gene: TRBD2
CDR3 protein: CASTPASSGGAF
CDR3 DNA: TGTGCCAGCACCCCGGCGTCTAGCGGGGGGGCGTTC

J gene: TRBJ1-2
clone size: -
V gene: TRBV4-1
D gene: TRBD1
CDR3 protein: CASSQEASDRPRYGYTF
CDR3 DNA: TGCGCCAGCAGCCAAGAAGCCTCGGACAGGCCTCGCTATGGCTACACCTTC

J gene: TRBJ2-7
clone size: many
V gene: TRBV7-8
D gene: -
CDR3 protein: CASRAGTTYEQYF
CDR3 DNA: TGTGCCAGCCGGGCAGGGACAACCTACGAGCAGTACTTC

J gene: TRBJ2-7
clone size: -
V gene: TRBV10-3
D gene: TRBD1
CDR3 protein: CAISEAGQASYEQYF
CDR3 DNA: TGTGCCATCAGTGAGGCGGGACAGGCCTCCTACGAGCAGTACTTC

J gene: TRBJ2-7
clone size: few
V gene: TRBV5-5
D gene: -
CDR3 protein: CASSLEKTEQYF
CDR3 DNA: TGTGCCAGCAGCTTGGAAAAGACCGAGCAGTACTTC

J gene: TRBJ2-2
clone size: many
V gene: TRBV4-3
D gene: -
CDR3 protein: CASSQDQSLGRDTGELFF
CDR3 DNA: TGCGCCAGCAGCCAAGATCAATCACTAGGTCGCGACACCGGGGAGCTGTTTTTT

J gene: TRBJ2-4
clone size: many
V gene: TRBV7-2
D gene: TRBD1
CDR3 protein: CASSLLGGEDIQYF
CDR3 DNA: TGTGCCAGCAGCTTACTAGGGGGCGAGGACATTCAGTACTTC

J gene: TRBJ1-4
clone size: few
V gene: TRBV27
D gene: -
CDR3 protein: CASSLSDATNEKLFF
CDR3 DNA: TGTGCCAGCAGTTTATCGGATGCAACTAATGAAAAACTGTTTTTT

J gene: TRBJ2-5
clone size: few
V gene: TRBV2
D gene: TRBD2
CDR3 protein: CASSTQRGDPQETQYF
CDR3 DNA: TGTGCCAGCAGTACTCAGCGGGGGGACCCCCAAGAGACCCAGTACTTC

J gene: TRBJ2-1
clone size: -
V gene: TRBV7-6
D gene: TRBD2
CDR3 protein: CASSEPGGPVNEQFF
CDR3 DNA: TGTGCCAGCAGCGAACCGGGGGGGCCCGTCAATGAGCAGTTCTTC

J gene: TRBJ2-1
clone size: -
V gene: TRBV6-1
D gene: TRBD2
CDR3 protein: CASSPGLADNEQFF
CDR3 DNA: TGTGCCAGCAGCCCCGGACTAGCGGACAATGAGCAGTTCTTC

J gene: TRBJ2-2
clone size: many
V gene: TRBV7-8
D gene: -
CDR3 protein: CASSLGLTGPYGGELFF
CDR3 DNA: TGTGCCAGCAGCTTAGGGTTGACAGGACCCTATGGCGGGGAGCTGTTTTTT

J gene: TRBJ1-4
clone size: few
V gene: TRBV5-1
D gene: TRBD1
CDR3 protein: CASSSSPGQGATNEKLFF
CDR3 DNA: TGCGCCAGCAGCTCATCCCCGGGACAGGGGGCAACTAATGAAAAACTGTTTTTT

J gene: TRBJ1-5
clone size: -
V gene: TRBV19
D gene: -
CDR3 protein: CATHWGYSNQPQHF
CDR3 DNA: TGTGCCACCCATTGGGGGTATAGCAATCAGCCCCAGCATTTT

J gene: TRBJ1-1
clone size: -
V gene: TRBV7-9
D gene: TRBD1
CDR3 protein: CASSFGGTGVTNTEAFF
CDR3 DNA: TGTGCCAGCAGTTTTGGGGGGACAGGGGTAACCAACACTGAAGCTTTCTTT

J gene: TRBJ2-5
clone size: -
V gene: TRBV6-2/TRBV6-3
D gene: -
CDR3 protein: CASSLPNLGETQYF
CDR3 DNA: TGTGCCAGCAGCCTACCAAATCTAGGAGAGACCCAGTACTTC

J gene: TRBJ2-7
clone size: few
V gene: TRBV5-1
D gene: -
CDR3 protein: CASSFGGLDEQYF
CDR3 DNA: TGCGCCAGCAGCTTCGGGGGGCTCGACGAGCAGTACTTC

J gene: TRBJ1-1
clone size: few
V gene: TRBV2
D gene: -
CDR3 protein: CASIDRPTSGAMRDTEAFF
CDR3 DNA: TGTGCCAGCATCGACAGACCAACGTCAGGGGCTATGCGGGACACTGAAGCTTTCTTT

J gene: TRBJ1-1
clone size: -
V gene: TRBV10-3
D gene: -
CDR3 protein: CAISAGGEAFF
CDR3 DNA: TGTGCCATCAGTGCGGGGGGCGAAGCTTTCTTT

J gene: TRBJ2-2
clone size: few
V gene: TRBV6-1
D gene: -
CDR3 protein: CATTLKVGTGELFF
CDR3 DNA: TGTGCCACTACTCTGAAGGTCGGCACCGGGGAGCTGTTTTTT

J gene: TRBJ2-5
clone size: -
V gene: TRBV5-1
D gene: TRBD2
CDR3 protein: CASSLLASGGRETQYF
CDR3 DNA: TGCGCCAGCAGCTTGCTGGCTAGCGGGGGAAGAGAGACCCAGTACTTC

J gene: TRBJ1-1
clone size: many
V gene: TRBV7-9
D gene: -
CDR3 protein: CASSLPVEAFF
CDR3 DNA: TGTGCCAGCAGCTTGCCTGTTGAAGCTTTCTTT

J gene: TRBJ2-1
clone size: -
V gene: TRBV4-1
D gene: TRBD2
CDR3 protein: CASSQAGGGPEQFF
CDR3 DNA: TGCGCCAGCAGCCAAGCCGGGGGGGGACCTGAGCAGTTCTTC

J gene: TRBJ2-5
clone size: -
V gene: TRBV7-9
D gene: -
CDR3 protein: CASSPGSGKETQYF
CDR3 DNA: TGTGCCAGCAGCCCCGGCTCGGGGAAAGAGACCCAGTACTTC

J gene: TRBJ1-1
clone size: -
V gene: TRBV7-6
D gene: TRBD1
CDR3 protein: CASSSDRGGGNTEAFF
CDR3 DNA: TGTGCCAGCAGCTCTGACAGGGGCGGGGGGAACACTGAAGCTTTCTTT

J gene: TRBJ1-1
clone size: -
V gene: TRBV9
D gene: -
CDR3 protein: CASSAQMNTEAFF
CDR3 DNA: TGTGCCAGCAGCGCACAAATGAACACTGAAGCTTTCTTT

J gene: TRBJ2-1
clone size: many
V gene: TRBV7-9
D gene: -
CDR3 protein: CASSPEEGSSYNEQFF
CDR3 DNA: TGTGCCAGCAGCCCGGAAGAAGGTAGCTCCTACAATGAGCAGTTCTTC

J gene: TRBJ1-2
clone size: -
V gene: TRBV19
D gene: -
CDR3 protein: CASRMTGAYDYTF
CDR3 DNA: TGTGCCAGTAGGATGACGGGGGCTTATGACTACACCTTC

J gene: TRBJ2-4
clone size: few
V gene: TRBV4-3
D gene: -
CDR3 protein: CASSQEHLAKNIQYF
CDR3 DNA: TGCGCCAGCAGCCAAGAACATCTAGCCAAAAACATTCAGTACTTC

J gene: TRBJ1-1
clone size: many
V gene: TRBV27
D gene: -
CDR3 protein: CASSLSRSTEAFF
CDR3 DNA: TGTGCCAGCAGTTTAAGCCGGTCCACTGAAGCTTTCTTT

J gene: TRBJ2-5
clone size: -
V gene: TRBV6-6
D gene: TRBD2
CDR3 protein: CASNGRGGTETQYF
CDR3 DNA: TGTGCCAGCAACGGGCGGGGGGGCACAGAGACCCAGTACTTC

J gene: TRBJ2-3
clone size: -
V gene: TRBV7-9
D gene: -
CDR3 protein: CASSLGSISTDTQYF
CDR3 DNA: TGTGCCAGCAGCTTAGGTTCCATTAGCACAGATACGCAGTATTTT

J gene: TRBJ2-7
clone size: -
V gene: TRBV5-5
D gene: -
CDR3 protein: CASSLQSQATIEQYF
CDR3 DNA: TGTGCCAGCAGCTTACAATCCCAAGCCACGATTGAGCAGTACTTC

J gene: TRBJ1-4
clone size: few
V gene: TRBV19
D gene: TRBD1
CDR3 protein: CASMGQKFNEKLFF
CDR3 DNA: TGTGCCAGTATGGGACAGAAGTTTAATGAAAAACTGTTTTTT